This TCR beta chain came from a study of identical twins. Germline V gives CDR1 SGHDT, CDR2 YYEEEE. This CDR3 is built from 14 residues. The ends were cut back, 4 bases at V and 2 bases at J, with 10 bases in the middle. This clonotype was seen a handful of times. A universal primer site was added by template switching, and unique molecular identifiers were carried by the cDNA. TCRdb independently ran MiXCR on the 5' RACE reads; one entry per CDR3 protein. This sample has about 530,000 distinct CDR3 sequences, with around 15% found just once. This sample was shared with a second study, whose subject was yellow fever vaccine responses in identical twins.

The rearrangement uses TRBV5-6 and TRBJ1-5; no reliable D call. The receptor was isolated from a woman under 30 in good health. Sequencing input: CD4+ T cells sorted from blood. The CDR3 loop is CASSATSGNQPQHF. For the CDR3, the DNA is TGTGCCAGCAGCGCGACAAGTGGCAATCAGCCCCAGCATTTT.